This T cell receptor (beta chain) was sequenced in a study of T cell responses to AZD1222 COVID-19 vaccine. General study points: White British ancestry dominated among donors, who included more females, and clonal diversity was possibly underestimated. Increases in Spike-specific TCR breadth and depth were seen after two AZD1222 doses. Variant regions that are unmutated are reportedly the target of nearly half of spike-specific TCRs. Regions 160-218 and 743-854 held dominance among vaccine-associated CD4 TCRs, which spanned spike.

Data came from immunoSEQ multiplex PCR; TCRdb stores just in-frame clones and leaves some out. The repertoire holds roughly 150,000 clones, approximately 90% seen once, with 3% to 4% in the top ten. On this clone itself: Its antigen is not known.

The germline V gene has CDR1 KGHSH and CDR2 LQKENI. There are 15 residues in the CDR3. Deletions cut 2 bases from V and 4 bases from J, with 14 bases between. The chain couples TRBV18 to TRBJ1-2; D is undetermined. The source was peripheral blood, collected on day 0 of MenACWY control vaccination. This TCR derives from an adult in good health. CDR3 in amino acids: CASSPVASLGYGYTF. CDR3 nucleotides: TGTGCCAGCTCACCAGTGGCGTCCCTTGGCTATGGCTACACCTTC.